These 18 T cell receptor beta chains came from one sample sequenced in a study of blood T cell repertoires in COVID-19. Using immunoSEQ multiplex PCR, the repertoire was profiled, and TCRdb retains in-frame clones only, with some absent. This sample yields 130,000 to 150,000 clones, of which 84% are seen a single time; about 5.1% belongs to the top ten. Sequencing used peripheral blood. These receptor sequences come from a human donor in a cohort sampled during active COVID-19.

V is TRBV30 and J is TRBJ1-6; 9 bases agree with TRBD1. Germline CDR1 reads GTSNPN; CDR2 reads SVGIG (reference sequence). Germline trimming cut 3 bases from V and 7 bases from J; bases unmatched to any gene: 1. The CDR3 has 13 amino acids. The DNA for the CDR3 is TGTGCCTGGAGCGGACAGGGGAATTCACCCCTCCACTTT. It specifies CAWSGQGNSPLHF.

The chain links TRBV24-1 to TRBJ2-3; perhaps TRBD2 as D (5 bases). The CDR3 has 16 residues. CDR1 and CDR2 (germline): KGHDR, SFDVKD. V shed 5 bases and J shed 1 base, with 15 bases lying between them. In DNA, the CDR3 is TGTGCCACCAGTGGAACCACCTTCGGGGGCACAGATACGCAGTATTTT. Residues: CATSGTTFGGTDTQYF.

This clone was recorded once. The chain couples TRBV27 to TRBJ2-1; TRBD2 agrees at 11 bases. V was pared by 5 bases and J by 9 bases, with 9 bases of the junction left unmatched. The germline V gene has CDR1 MNHEY and CDR2 SMNVEV (reference sequence). The CDR3 is 15 amino acids. CDR3 sequence (DNA): TGTGCCAGCAGTGGGGGACTAGCGGCCCGGGCTGAGCAGTTCTTC. Translation gives CASSGGLAARAEQFF.

The CDR3 protein is CASSLAGGASYNEQFF. The CDR3 bases are TGCGCCAGCAGCTTGGCCGGCGGTGCCTCCTACAATGAGCAGTTCTTC. V is TRBV5-1 and J is TRBJ2-1, with D unclear. Trimming cost V 0 bases and J 0 bases, with 10 bases left between them. Germline loops: CDR1 SGHRS, CDR2 YFSETQ. This CDR3 spans 16 amino acids.

CDR3 coding DNA: TGTGCCAGCAGCTTGGGATTAGCGGGAGAGACCCAGTACTTC. As protein: CASSLGLAGETQYF. V is TRBV11-2 and J is TRBJ2-5; 7 bases map to TRBD2. The CDR3 loop spans 14 amino acids. The germline CDR1 and CDR2 sequences are SGHAT and FQNNGV. The ends lost 3 bases at V and 4 bases at J; junction bases unmatched: 5.

The chain couples TRBV19 to TRBJ2-1; TRBD2 matches 13 bases. CDR1 and CDR2 (germline): LNHDA, SQIVND (reference sequence). V lost 0 bases and J lost 8; bases outside the gene matches: 10. This CDR3 comprises 18 residues. CDR3 DNA: TGTGCCAGTAGTATAGAGGCCTGGACTAGCGGGAGCGGCGATGAGCAGTTCTTC. Translated, it gives CASSIEAWTSGSGDEQFF.

This clone has only a few counts. The chain joins TRBV18 to TRBJ1-6, with 8 bases aligning to TRBD1. The CDR3 has 18 residues. Germline CDR1 and CDR2: KGHSH and LQKENI. V lost 3 bases, J lost 7 bases, and 14 bases stayed unmatched. CDR3 region: CASSPLSRITGGNSPLHF. For the CDR3, the DNA is TGTGCCAGCTCACCCCTATCCCGGATTACAGGGGGAAATTCACCCCTCCACTTT.

This clone was counted a single time. V usage is TRBV7-6 and J usage is TRBJ1-6; no clear D gene. Trimming took 0 bases from V and 6 from J, leaving 12 bases between them. Germline assignment: CDR1 SGHVS and CDR2 FNYEAQ. CDR3 length: 16 residues. Here the CDR3 reads CASSLARADSNSPLHF. CDR3 nucleotides: TGTGCCAGCAGCTTAGCGAGGGCAGATTCTAATTCACCCCTCCACTTT.

The V call is TRBV25-1, the J call TRBJ2-7; tentatively, D is TRBD1 (5 bases). CDR1 and CDR2 from the germline V gene are MGHDK and SYGVNS. V was cut by 4 bases and J by 2 bases, with 15 bases left in between. The CDR3 contains 15 residues. In DNA form, the CDR3 reads TGTGCCAGCAGTGGCTTACTCAGGGAAGCCTACGAGCAGTACTTC. This codes for CASSGLLREAYEQYF.

V is TRBV9 and J is TRBJ1-5; no definite D call. Germline V CDR1 and CDR2: SGDLS, YYNGEE. This CDR3 is built from 15 residues. Trimming cost V 0 bases and J 4 bases, with 11 bases left between them. CDR3 DNA: TGTGCCAGCAGCGTAGGTACAGATCCTAATCAGCCCCAGCATTTT. This sequence encodes CASSVGTDPNQPQHF.

The chain uses TRBV25-1 and TRBJ1-3; TRBD1 might be the D (6 bases). The V end lost 4 bases, the J end lost 3 bases, and 10 bases lay between the germline ends. CDR3 length: 14 amino acids. Per the germline V gene, CDR1 is MGHDK and CDR2 is SYGVNS. The CDR3 region is CASSGTGNGNTIYF. The CDR3 DNA reads as TGTGCCAGCAGTGGAACAGGGAATGGAAACACCATATATTTT.

The gene calls are TRBV4-2 and TRBJ2-1; 12 bases map to TRBD2. Germline V gene data show CDR1 as LGHNA and CDR2 as YNFKEQ. Trimming at V came to 4 bases and at J to 3 bases, leaving 4 bases not matched to a gene. This CDR3 spans 16 amino acids. The chain's CDR3 is CASSPGLAGNYNEQFF. The CDR3 DNA follows: TGTGCCAGCAGCCCCGGACTAGCGGGGAACTACAATGAGCAGTTCTTC.

V gene TRBV19 combines with J gene TRBJ2-3, with 8 nucleotides matching TRBD1. V lost 8 bases to trimming and J lost 0 bases; unmatched junction nucleotides: 10. Germline CDR1 and CDR2: LNHDA and SQIVND (reference sequence). CDR3 length: 16 residues. The DNA for the CDR3 is TGTGCCAGTCTAAAATCGACAGGGGCTAGCACAGATACGCAGTATTTT. Protein: CASLKSTGASTDTQYF.

The chain links TRBV5-6 to TRBJ1-4, with a weak D call TRBD1 (5 bases). V was shortened by 0 bases and J by 8 bases, with 8 bases between the two germline ends. Germline CDR1 and CDR2: SGHDT and YYEEEE. The CDR3 length is 13 residues. In DNA, the CDR3 is TGTGCCAGCAGCTTGGCCGGGGGGGAAAAACTGTTTTTT. It is translated as CASSLAGGEKLFF.

For the CDR3, the DNA is TGTGCCAGCAGCGTCGGTAGCGGTCAGGAGACCCAGTACTTC. It specifies CASSVGSGQETQYF. The chain joins TRBV9 to TRBJ2-5, with a tentative D call TRBD2 (6 bases). CDR3 length equals 14 residues. Germline V lookup: CDR1 SGDLS, CDR2 YYNGEE. The germline V and J ends were trimmed by 2 bases and 5 bases, with 13 bases remaining between them.

This chain uses TRBV6-5 with TRBJ2-7; TRBD2 might be the D (8 bases). CDR1 and CDR2 (germline): MNHEY, SVGAGI. V shed 0 bases and J shed 3 bases, with 12 bases lying between them. CDR3 length: 15 residues. In DNA form, the CDR3 reads TGTGCCAGCAGTTACTCGCGGGGGGACAGCTACGAGCAGTACTTC. This sequence encodes CASSYSRGDSYEQYF.

This rearrangement joins TRBV7-9 to TRBJ2-1; D may be TRBD1 (6 bases). Germline CDR1 SEHNR, CDR2 FQNEAQ (reference sequence). This CDR3 contains 14 residues. Trimming stripped 8 bases from V and 5 bases from J, with 16 bases between. CDR3 nucleotide sequence: TGTGCCAGCCTCAGGGGTGGCGGAAACAATGAGCAGTTCTTC. It is translated as CASLRGGGNNEQFF. The full variable domain, rest sourced from reference TRBV7-9 and TRBJ2-1, is DTGVSQNPRHKITKRGQNVTFRCDPISEHNRLYWYRQTLGQGPEFLTYFQNEAQLEKSRLLSDRFSAERPKGSFSTLEIQRTEQGDSAMYLCASLRGGGNNEQFFGPGTRLTVL.

V is TRBV6-5 and J is TRBJ2-6; the D is unclear. The CDR3 length is 13 residues. V dropped 8 bases and J dropped 0 bases, with 5 bases sitting between them. Per germline, CDR1 MNHEY and CDR2 SVGAGI. CDR3 protein: CASDTSGANVLTF. The CDR3 region has the DNA TGTGCCAGCGACACCTCTGGGGCCAACGTCCTGACTTTC.